Listed here are 30 T cell receptor beta chains from one sample, sequenced in a study of cytomegalovirus exposure and HLA in healthy donors. Primers: 60 Vbeta forward and 13 Jbeta reverse. The assay was immunoSEQ multiplex PCR, and TCRdb's table has in-frame clones only and misses some. This sample has 180,000 or so clones, with 82% found just once. Sequencing used PBMCs. Receptors originate from a woman in her forties or fifties in good health and CMV-seropositive.

The chain recombines TRBV2 with TRBJ1-2; the match to TRBD1 covers 10 bases. The CDR3 has 15 amino acids. The trim removed 7 bases at V and 4 bases at J, leaving 9 bases unmatched. CDR1 is SNHLY and CDR2 is FYNNEI in the germline V gene. The CDR3: CASTPPGQGLYGYTF. For the CDR3, the DNA is TGTGCCAGCACCCCGCCGGGACAGGGGCTCTATGGCTACACCTTC. The variable domain in full, with the rest retrieved from reference TRBV2 and TRBJ1-2, is EPEVTQTPSHQVTQMGQEVILRCVPISNHLYFYWYRQILGQKVEFLVSFYNNEISEKSEIFDDQFSVERPDGSNFTLKIRSTKLEDSAMYFCASTPPGQGLYGYTFGSGTRLTVV.

The chain carries TRBV2 and TRBJ1-4; D not resolved. Trimming shortened V by 6 bases and J by 7 bases, and 12 bases separated the two germline ends. CDR3 length: 13 residues. Germline V CDR1 and CDR2: SNHLY, FYNNEI. The CDR3 DNA sequence: TGTGCCAGCAGAGCTCCGACGGGTGAAAAACTGTTTTTT. Its translation is CASRAPTGEKLFF.

This clone was detected a few times. The rearrangement joins TRBV28 to TRBJ1-3, with a possible D match to TRBD1 (6 bases). Trimming pared 6 bases from V and 4 bases from J, leaving 13 bases between. The CDR3 has 14 amino acids. Germline loops: CDR1 MDHEN, CDR2 SYDVKM. The chain's CDR3 is CASSTPGTGNTIYF. The CDR3 DNA follows: TGTGCCAGCAGCACCCCCGGGACAGGAAACACCATATATTTT.

This clone was counted between two and nine times. This chain uses TRBV2 with TRBJ2-5, with 10 bases aligning to TRBD1. V shed 6 bases and J 2 bases; nucleotides not matched to a gene: 6. Germline CDR1 reads SNHLY; CDR2 reads FYNNEI. The CDR3 is 15 amino acids. This CDR3 reads CASRRQGAEQETQYF. CDR3 nucleotides: TGTGCCAGCAGGAGACAGGGGGCAGAACAAGAGACCCAGTACTTC. The whole variable domain, remainder taken from reference TRBV2 and TRBJ2-5, is EPEVTQTPSHQVTQMGQEVILRCVPISNHLYFYWYRQILGQKVEFLVSFYNNEISEKSEIFDDQFSVERPDGSNFTLKIRSTKLEDSAMYFCASRRQGAEQETQYFGPGTRLLVL.

The chain has TRBV7-9 and TRBJ2-7; D perhaps matches TRBD1 (6 bases). The V gene's germline CDR1 is SEHNR and CDR2 FQNEAQ (reference sequence). V was pared by 5 bases and J by 6 bases, with 17 bases between. The CDR3 consists of 14 residues. This CDR3 reads CASSTMSGVREQYF. In DNA, the CDR3 is TGTGCCAGCAGCACTATGTCAGGGGTTCGCGAGCAGTACTTC.

This chain links TRBV19 with TRBJ2-7; D not resolved. This CDR3 comprises 13 residues. V was cut by 3 bases and J by 2 bases, with 8 bases left in between. Germline V gene lookup returns CDR1 LNHDA and CDR2 SQIVND (reference sequence). As DNA, the CDR3 is TGTGCCAGTAGTATGGGCCCAACCTACGAGCAGTACTTC. Protein sequence: CASSMGPTYEQYF.

This chain connects TRBV2 to TRBJ2-5; 12 nucleotides agree with TRBD2. Germline V gene sequence: CDR1 SNHLY, CDR2 FYNNEI. This CDR3 is built from 16 residues. With 3 bases clipped from V and 6 bases from J, the junction kept 8 bases outside the gene matches. The CDR3 is CASSDWLAGGLKTQYF. CDR3 nucleotides: TGTGCCAGCAGTGACTGGCTAGCGGGAGGGCTGAAGACCCAGTACTTC.

The chain joins TRBV19 to TRBJ2-2, with 13 bases matching TRBD2. This CDR3 comprises 15 residues. Germline trimming cut 6 bases from V and 4 bases from J; bases unmatched to any gene: 2. Germline V gene lookup returns CDR1 LNHDA and CDR2 SQIVND (reference sequence). The CDR3 DNA sequence: TGTGCCAGTAGGGGACTAGCGGGGCCCACCGGGGAGCTGTTTTTT. Residues: CASRGLAGPTGELFF.

DNA for the CDR3: TGTGCCATCAGTGGGACGGACAGGGGCGGGCAGCCCCAGCATTTT. Its protein is CAISGTDRGGQPQHF. The chain is built from TRBV10-3 and TRBJ1-5, with 9 bases fitting TRBD1. The CDR3 totals 15 residues. Per the germline V gene, CDR1 is ENHRY and CDR2 is SYGVKD. The ends lost 4 bases at V and 7 bases at J; junction bases unmatched: 8.

V gene TRBV5-4 combines with J gene TRBJ2-1, with D tentatively TRBD1 (6 bases). Germline V gene lookup returns CDR1 SGHNT and CDR2 YYREEE (reference sequence). The CDR3 has 16 amino acids. Trimming removed 0 bases from V and 0 bases from J, with 10 bases in between. CDR3 protein: CASSLGGLISYNEQFF. Here the CDR3 DNA reads TGTGCCAGCAGCTTGGGGGGGCTAATCTCCTACAATGAGCAGTTCTTC.

This rearrangement joins TRBV28 to TRBJ2-7; TRBD2 matches 9 bases. With V trimmed by 6 bases and J by 5 bases, 8 bases remained unmatched. Per the germline V gene, CDR1 is MDHEN and CDR2 is SYDVKM. The CDR3 runs to 14 residues. The CDR3 spells CASSEPGLANEQYF. CDR3 nucleotides: TGTGCCAGCAGCGAGCCGGGACTAGCAAACGAGCAGTACTTC. The full variable domain, rest sourced from reference TRBV28 and TRBJ2-7, is DVKVTQSSRYLVKRTGEKVFLECVQDMDHENMFWYRQDPGLGLRLIYFSYDVKMKEKGDIPEGYSVSREKKERFSLILESASTNQTSMYLCASSEPGLANEQYFGPGTRLTVT.

The count of this clone is one. CDR3 sequence: CASSQTGGEVNGYTF. The CDR3 DNA sequence: TGTGCCAGCAGCCAGACGGGAGGGGAGGTGAATGGCTACACCTTC. The chain joins TRBV6-5 to TRBJ1-2; tentatively, D is TRBD1 (5 bases). V dropped 6 bases and J dropped 6 bases, with 20 bases sitting between them. The CDR3 totals 15 residues. In germline, CDR1 is MNHEY, CDR2 SVGAGI.

The chain couples TRBV4-3 to TRBJ1-3; D is ambiguous. Between the trimmed V and J ends, which lost 4 bases and 1 base, there was a span of 11 bases. The CDR3 is 15 amino acids. The germline V gene has CDR1 LGHNA and CDR2 YSLEER. The CDR3 DNA reads as TGCGCCAGCAGCCCCGGCCAGGATTCTGGAAACACCATATATTTT. Translation: CASSPGQDSGNTIYF.

The chain recombines TRBV27 with TRBJ1-2; possibly TRBD1 for D (6 bases). The CDR3 is 13 amino acids. Trimming took off 2 bases at V and 8 bases at J, with 12 bases between the two ends. Germline V CDR1 and CDR2: MNHEY, SMNVEV (reference sequence). For the CDR3, the DNA is TGTGCCAGCAGTTTAGCTGGGGGCCGGGGCTACACCTTC. Protein product: CASSLAGGRGYTF.

V and J are TRBV7-9 and TRBJ1-4; 7 nucleotides align to TRBD1. Germline CDR1 reads SEHNR; CDR2 reads FQNEAQ (reference sequence). V lost 1 base, J lost 10 bases, and 12 bases stayed unmatched. The CDR3 sequence is 16 residues long. In DNA, the CDR3 is TGTGCCAGCAGCTTAGTACCGAGGGGGCGCGCGGTAAAACTGTTTTTT. It specifies CASSLVPRGRAVKLFF.

This clone was recorded only once. The V gene is TRBV14, the J gene TRBJ2-7; D unresolved. Germline V gene lookup returns CDR1 SGHDN and CDR2 FVKESK. The V and J ends lost 1 base and 0 bases respectively, with 7 bases between them. This CDR3 is 14 amino acids long. As DNA, the CDR3 is TGTGCCAGCAGCCAAGGACTCACCTCCTACGAGCAGTACTTC. Protein product: CASSQGLTSYEQYF.

The chain links TRBV5-6 to TRBJ1-5, with TRBD1 as a possible D gene (5 bases). V was trimmed by 1 base and J by 5 bases, leaving 16 bases between them. Looked up from germline, CDR1 is SGHDT and CDR2 is YYEEEE. This CDR3 region has 16 residues. The CDR3 is CASSLFRVGGDQPQHF. CDR3 bases: TGTGCCAGCAGCTTGTTCAGGGTGGGTGGCGATCAGCCCCAGCATTTT.

V gene TRBV7-9 combines with J gene TRBJ2-5, with 7 positions matching TRBD1. Germline values: CDR1 SEHNR, CDR2 FQNEAQ (reference sequence). The CDR3 contains 16 residues. The J segment lost 4 bases and the V segment lost 5 bases, leaving 13 bases of the junction unmatched. The CDR3 nucleotides are TGTGCCAGCAGCCCCTCGTTGGTGAACAGGGGAGAGACCCAGTACTTC. It specifies CASSPSLVNRGETQYF. Supplemented by reference TRBV7-9 and TRBJ2-5, the full variable domain reads DTGVSQNPRHKITKRGQNVTFRCDPISEHNRLYWYRQTLGQGPEFLTYFQNEAQLEKSRLLSDRFSAERPKGSFSTLEIQRTEQGDSAMYLCASSPSLVNRGETQYFGPGTRLLVL.

The chain couples TRBV18 to TRBJ2-7, with 8 bases fitting TRBD1. Germline V lookup: CDR1 KGHSH, CDR2 LQKENI. CDR3 size: 14 residues. The V gene end was trimmed by 3 bases and the J gene end by 5 bases; junction bases not matched to a gene: 6. CDR3 DNA sequence: TGTGCCAGCTCACCGGACAGGGTTCTCAACGAGCAGTACTTC. This encodes CASSPDRVLNEQYF.

V and J are TRBV9 and TRBJ2-1; 8 nucleotides line up with TRBD2. In germline, CDR1 is SGDLS, CDR2 YYNGEE. The CDR3 spans 16 residues. The V gene end was trimmed by 0 bases and the J gene end by 3 bases; junction bases not matched to a gene: 5. The CDR3 nucleotides are TGTGCCAGCAGCGTAGCTAGGGCGGGAGGCTACAATGAGCAGTTCTTC. Its protein is CASSVARAGGYNEQFF.

This chain joins TRBV5-1 and TRBJ2-2, with 8 bases fitting TRBD1. The germline CDR1 and CDR2 sequences are SGHRS and YFSETQ. With V trimmed by 1 base and J by 4 bases, 9 bases remained unmatched. The CDR3 extends over 17 amino acids. CDR3 region: CASSLSAGGAGTGELFF. The CDR3, as DNA: TGCGCCAGCAGCTTGTCGGCAGGGGGCGCGGGCACCGGGGAGCTGTTTTTT.

The rearrangement joins TRBV21-1 to TRBJ2-3; the table's D gene call, TRBD1, was not cross checked with the DNA. TRBV21-1 is an annotated pseudogene. The CDR3 contains 18 residues. For the CDR3, the DNA is TGTGCCAGCAGCAAAGAGTCCTCCCAGGGTTTAAGCACAGATACGCAGTATTTT. Protein product: CASSKESSQGLSTDTQYF.

This clone is a singleton in its sample. The chain combines TRBV28 with TRBJ1-1; D may be TRBD1 (5 bases). Trimming left V 5 bases short and J 6 bases short, with 13 bases between. The CDR3 loop spans 13 amino acids. Germline assignment: CDR1 MDHEN and CDR2 SYDVKM. CDR3 DNA sequence: TGTGCCAGCAGTCTATCCAGGGATCCTGAAGCTTTCTTT. Protein product: CASSLSRDPEAFF.

This chain uses TRBV19 with TRBJ2-6; 10 bases fit TRBD2. Trimming removed 1 base from V and 0 bases from J; junction bases left unmatched: 6. The CDR3 totals 19 residues. CDR1 LNHDA and CDR2 SQIVND come from the germline V gene (reference sequence). The CDR3 nucleotides read TGTGCCAGTAGTATAGGGCTAGCGGGGGTAAGCTCTGGGGCCAACGTCCTGACTTTC. This gives the protein CASSIGLAGVSSGANVLTF.

The gene calls are TRBV2 and TRBJ2-7; possible D gene TRBD2, 6 bases. Deletions cut 4 bases from V and 1 base from J, with 11 bases between. CDR1 is SNHLY and CDR2 is FYNNEI in the germline V gene. The CDR3 is 14 residues long. The CDR3 is CASSVREDSYEQYF. As DNA, the CDR3 is TGTGCCAGCAGTGTCAGGGAGGATTCCTACGAGCAGTACTTC.

V usage is TRBV10-3 and J usage is TRBJ2-2; unclear D gene. Germline-derived CDR1 and CDR2 are ENHRY and SYGVKD. The V gene lost 10 bases and the J gene lost 7 bases, with 13 bases spanning the gap. This CDR3 comprises 12 residues. The DNA for the CDR3 is TGTGCCACGCAACGCGGCGGCGGGGAGCTGTTTTTT. Its protein is CATQRGGGELFF.

The genes are TRBV19 and TRBJ2-7; 11 nucleotides align to TRBD2. Germline V CDR1 and CDR2: LNHDA, SQIVND (reference sequence). This CDR3 spans 16 amino acids. Trimming cost V 8 bases and J 3 bases; bases outside gene matches: 12. The CDR3 DNA is TGTGCCAGTCGGGACATAGGGACTAGCGGATTCTACGAGCAGTACTTC. Its protein product is CASRDIGTSGFYEQYF.

This rearrangement joins TRBV10-3 to TRBJ1-2; D gene uncertain. In germline, CDR1 is ENHRY, CDR2 SYGVKD. The CDR3 spans 14 residues. The germline V and J ends were trimmed by 0 bases and 0 bases, with 5 bases remaining between them. DNA of the CDR3: TGTGCCATCAGTGAGTCGAGGGCTAACTATGGCTACACCTTC. As protein: CAISESRANYGYTF.

This chain connects TRBV18 to TRBJ1-1, with D possibly TRBD1 on 6 matching bases. This CDR3 is built from 17 residues. V lost 2 bases, J lost 10 bases, and 26 bases lay in between. Germline-derived CDR1 and CDR2 are KGHSH and LQKENI. In nucleotides, the CDR3 is TGTGCCAGCTCACCATTCAGAGAGGGGGAGTCCGTCGCGGGAGCTTTCTTT. Protein sequence: CASSPFREGESVAGAFF.

The chain combines TRBV5-1 with TRBJ2-1; 11 nucleotides align to TRBD2. This CDR3 contains 17 residues. V was pared by 4 bases and J by 5 bases, with 11 bases of the junction left unmatched. Per germline, CDR1 SGHRS and CDR2 YFSETQ. The CDR3 DNA reads as TGCGCCAGCAGCCCCAGAGCGGCTAGCGGGGGGAACAATGAGCAGTTCTTC. Its translation is CASSPRAASGGNNEQFF.